This T cell receptor (beta chain) derives from a study of blood T cell repertoires in COVID-19. Overall study context: The study drew acute and convalescent COVID-19 samples from the United States, Italy and Spain.

The assay was immunoSEQ multiplex PCR, and TCRdb's table has in-frame clones only and misses some. The table shows more than 55,000 clones, with over 90% occurring only once. The germline gives CDR1 SGHDN, CDR2 FVKESK. This CDR3 is built from 14 residues. The junction had 3 bases not matched to a gene; V was cut back by 6 bases and J by 4 bases. This sequence was found in a man aged 50 to 59 with active COVID-19. The material sequenced was peripheral blood. The V and J genes are TRBV14 and TRBJ2-1; 10 nucleotides align to TRBD2. The CDR3, as DNA: TGTGCCAGCAGTGGGACTAGCGAGTACAATGAGCAGTTCTTC. Amino acids: CASSGTSEYNEQFF.